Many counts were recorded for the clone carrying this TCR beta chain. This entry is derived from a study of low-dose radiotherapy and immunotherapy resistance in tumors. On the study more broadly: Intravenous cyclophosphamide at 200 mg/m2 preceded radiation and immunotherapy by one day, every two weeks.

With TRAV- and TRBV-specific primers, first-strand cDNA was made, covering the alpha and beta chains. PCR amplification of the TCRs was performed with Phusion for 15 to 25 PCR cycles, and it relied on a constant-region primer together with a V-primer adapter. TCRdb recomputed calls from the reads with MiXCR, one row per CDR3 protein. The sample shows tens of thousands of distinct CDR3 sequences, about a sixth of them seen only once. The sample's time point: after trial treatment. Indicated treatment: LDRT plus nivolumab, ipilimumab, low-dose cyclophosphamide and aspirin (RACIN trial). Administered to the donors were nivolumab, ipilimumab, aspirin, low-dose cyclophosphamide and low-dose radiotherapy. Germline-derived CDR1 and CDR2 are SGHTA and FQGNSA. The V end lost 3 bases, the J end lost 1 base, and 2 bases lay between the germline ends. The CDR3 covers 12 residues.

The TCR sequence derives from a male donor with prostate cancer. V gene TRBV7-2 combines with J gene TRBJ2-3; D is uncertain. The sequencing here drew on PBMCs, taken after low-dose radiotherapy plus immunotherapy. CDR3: CASSFGTDTQYF. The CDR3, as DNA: TGTGCCAGCAGCTTCGGCACAGATACGCAGTATTTT.